This record looks at one T cell receptor beta chain sequence and its context. What it binds is unknown. PCR primers comprised 60 Vbeta and 13 Jbeta primers. As processed by the authors: In a later analysis, of around 80 million unique beta chains, around 11 million appeared in at least two donors. The assay was immunoSEQ multiplex PCR, and TCRdb's table has in-frame clones only and misses some. For V, J and clone size, that table is used; D and trimming come from the DNA. The sample lists 120,000 to 150,000 clones, about three quarters occurring once. The sample is drawn from a study of cytomegalovirus exposure and HLA in healthy donors. Deletions cut 4 bases from V and 2 bases from J, with 9 bases between. CDR1 is MNHNY and CDR2 is SVGAGI in the germline V gene (reference sequence). The CDR3 consists of 14 residues. Study results and limitations: Most TCR sequences were uncommon, yet certain public TCRs appeared in many donors.

The V and J genes are TRBV6-6 and TRBJ1-5, with D possibly matching TRBD1 (5 bases). This receptor was taken from a woman younger than 45 in good health and CMV-seronegative. Source material: PBMCs. The CDR3 loop reads CASSSPGGNQPQHF. In DNA, the CDR3 is TGTGCCAGCAGTTCCCCGGGGGGCAATCAGCCCCAGCATTTT.